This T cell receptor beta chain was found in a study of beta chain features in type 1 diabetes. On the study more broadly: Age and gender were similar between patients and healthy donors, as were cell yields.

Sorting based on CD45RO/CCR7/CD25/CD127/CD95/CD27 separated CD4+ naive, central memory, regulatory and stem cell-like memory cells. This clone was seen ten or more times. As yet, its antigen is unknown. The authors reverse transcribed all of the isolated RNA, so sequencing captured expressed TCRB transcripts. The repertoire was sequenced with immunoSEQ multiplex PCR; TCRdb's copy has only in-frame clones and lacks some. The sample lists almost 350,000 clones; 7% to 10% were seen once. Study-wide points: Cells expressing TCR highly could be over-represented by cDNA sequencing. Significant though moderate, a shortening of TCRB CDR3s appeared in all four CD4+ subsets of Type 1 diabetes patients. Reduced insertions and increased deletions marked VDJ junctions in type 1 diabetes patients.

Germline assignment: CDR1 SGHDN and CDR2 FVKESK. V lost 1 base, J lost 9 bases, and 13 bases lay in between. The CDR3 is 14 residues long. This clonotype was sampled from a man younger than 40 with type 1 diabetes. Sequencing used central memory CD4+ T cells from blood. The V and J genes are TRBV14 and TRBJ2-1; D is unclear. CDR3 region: CASSQVLDSGEQFF. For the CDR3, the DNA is TGTGCCAGCAGCCAAGTCCTAGACTCGGGTGAGCAGTTCTTC. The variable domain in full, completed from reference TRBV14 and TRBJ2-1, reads EAGVTQFPSHSVIEKGQTVTLRCDPISGHDNLYWYRRVMGKEIKFLLHFVKESKQDESGMPNNRFLAERTGGTYSTLKVQPAELEDSGVYFCASSQVLDSGEQFFGPGTRLTVL.